This T cell receptor beta chain was profiled in a study of T cell responses to AZD1222 COVID-19 vaccine. TCRdb's table, derived via immunoSEQ multiplex PCR, lists solely in-frame clones and lacks some. Of about 130,000 clones listed, under 95% are singletons. Study findings and constraints: Sampled repertoires all dated from after the peak T cell response. White British ancestry dominated among donors, who included more females, and clonal diversity was possibly underestimated. The study identified only five or six AZD1222 recipients as seropositive at baseline.

Second-dose intervals near 4 or 12 weeks were combined. Note on this clone: Its antigen remains unidentified.

The sequence was collected from an adult who received the AZD1222 COVID-19 vaccine. The sample consisted of peripheral blood, taken 28 days after the second AZD1222 dose.

The DNA for the CDR3 is TGTGCCAGCAGTCCAAGGACTAATGAAAAACTGTTTTTT. Residues: CASSPRTNEKLFF. The chain uses TRBV6-5 and TRBJ1-4, with D unclear. The CDR3 contains 13 residues. Trimming took off 5 bases at V and 2 bases at J, with 6 bases between the two ends. Germline loops: CDR1 MNHEY, CDR2 SVGAGI.